The next 10 T cell receptor beta chains were all read from a single sample in a study of coeliac disease. Only in-frame clones appear in the TCRdb table, and some are missing; sequencing was by immunoSEQ multiplex PCR. The sample has about 2,500 clones, about three quarters seen once; the top ten hold around 15%. Sequencing was performed on lymphocytes from the gut lamina propria. The receptors were sampled from a human donor without celiac disease.

This sequence joins TRBV7-2 and TRBJ2-7; perhaps TRBD2 as D (5 bases). Germline V lookup: CDR1 SGHTA, CDR2 FQGNSA. This CDR3 has 14 amino acids. Trimming took 3 bases from V and 6 from J, leaving 15 bases between them. As DNA, the CDR3 is TGTGCCAGCAGCTTCCGGGGAGACCGGGGCGAGCAGTACTTC. Protein: CASSFRGDRGEQYF.

The rearrangement links TRBV7-8 to TRBJ1-5; D not resolved. V lost 1 base and J lost 7, with 14 bases in between. This CDR3 comprises 15 residues. Looked up from germline, CDR1 is SGHVS and CDR2 is FQNEAQ. Here the CDR3 reads CASSLDTGSRQPQHF. The CDR3 bases are TGTGCCAGCAGCTTAGACACGGGGTCGCGGCAGCCCCAGCATTTT.

The genes are TRBV5-4 and TRBJ2-1, with D tentatively TRBD2 (5 bases). Looked up from germline, CDR1 is SGHNT and CDR2 is YYREEE (reference sequence). V lost 4 bases, J lost 4 bases, and 9 bases lay in between. The CDR3 loop spans 13 amino acids. CDR3 loop: CASSLRGYNEQFF. As DNA, the CDR3 is TGTGCCAGCAGCCTCCGGGGTTACAATGAGCAGTTCTTC. Full variable domain (remainder filled in from reference TRBV5-4 and TRBJ2-1): ETGVTQSPTHLIKTRGQQVTLRCSSQSGHNTVSWYQQALGQGPQFIFQYYREEENGRGNFPPRFSGLQFPNYSSELNVNALELDDSALYLCASSLRGYNEQFFGPGTRLTVL.

The chain is built from TRBV2 and TRBJ2-7; weak D call: TRBD1 (5 bases). V was clipped by 2 bases and J by 4 bases, with 15 bases between them. The germline V gene has CDR1 SNHLY and CDR2 FYNNEI. The CDR3 has 15 amino acids. CDR3 loop: CASSEKTPRTYEQYF. For the CDR3, the DNA is TGTGCCAGCAGTGAAAAAACCCCTAGGACATACGAGCAGTACTTC.

The CDR3 DNA reads TGTGCCATCAGTGGGGCCCCTAGCGGGGAAAGGATCGGCGAGCAGTACTTC. Protein sequence: CAISGAPSGERIGEQYF. The V and J genes are TRBV10-3 and TRBJ2-7; 9 nucleotides align to TRBD2. Looked up from germline, CDR1 is ENHRY and CDR2 is SYGVKD. With V trimmed by 4 bases and J by 6 bases, 16 bases remained unmatched. The CDR3 runs 17 residues.

V gene TRBV13 combines with J gene TRBJ2-6, with D possibly matching TRBD2 (6 bases). The V end lost 5 bases, the J end lost 2 bases, and 10 bases lay between the germline ends. Per germline, CDR1 PRHDT and CDR2 FYEKMQ (reference sequence). The CDR3 is 15 residues long. CDR3 nucleotide sequence: TGTGCCAGCAGCCCTGGAGGGACTGGGGCCAACGTCCTGACTTTC. Encoded protein: CASSPGGTGANVLTF.

CDR3 DNA: TGTGCCAGCAGCTCGGCCCCATGGACTAGCGGGCTGAAAGAGACCCAGTACTTC. This sequence encodes CASSSAPWTSGLKETQYF. The V call is TRBV5-8, the J call TRBJ2-5; TRBD2 matches at 11 bases. In germline, CDR1 is SGHTS, CDR2 YDEGEE. V lost 3 bases and J lost 3; bases outside the gene matches: 13. The CDR3 covers 18 residues.

This clone was recorded a few times. For the CDR3, the DNA is TGTGCCAGCAGCGCGGGAGTTTATGGGGATGAGCAGTTCTTC. Translating it yields CASSAGVYGDEQFF. This chain joins TRBV27 and TRBJ2-1; TRBD2 agrees at 7 bases. This CDR3 has 14 residues. V lost 6 bases, J lost 8 bases, and 10 bases stayed unmatched. Per germline, CDR1 MNHEY and CDR2 SMNVEV (reference sequence).

The CDR3 spells CASGASGTGGRWDTGELFF. CDR3 in DNA: TGTGCCAGCGGGGCGTCCGGGACAGGGGGCCGTTGGGACACCGGGGAGCTGTTTTTT. V is TRBV28 and J is TRBJ2-2; 12 nucleotides align to TRBD1. The CDR3 extends over 19 amino acids. V lost 8 bases to trimming and J lost 3 bases; unmatched junction nucleotides: 16. CDR1 and CDR2 (germline): MDHEN, SYDVKM.

About this clone: The same CDR3 also results from other DNA sequences found in this sample. The J gene is TRBJ1-2, the V gene TRBV27; D is unclear. This CDR3 is 13 amino acids long. The ends were cut back, 2 bases at V and 2 bases at J, with 6 bases in the middle. Germline CDR1 reads MNHEY; CDR2 reads SMNVEV (reference sequence). CDR3 in amino acids: CASSLGGNYGYTF. For the CDR3, the DNA is TGTGCCAGCAGTTTAGGAGGGAACTATGGCTACACCTTC.